This entry lists 21 T cell receptor beta chains sequenced from one sample in a study of T cell repertoires in cytomegalovirus infection. These TCRs' antigens remain unknown. TCRdb ran MiXCR on the reads and lists one entry per CDR3 protein. The sample has roughly 280,000 distinct CDR3 sequences; about 20% are singletons. Sequencing was performed on cultured PBMCs, taken from culture after CMV antigen stimulation. These receptors were taken from a human donor in good health (CMV status not recorded). Some clones in this sample may be carry-over from other donors' samples.

This clonotype has more than one count but fewer than ten. At one end, the junction sequence differs from germline, possibly due to a read error. The gene calls are TRBV4-1 and TRBJ2-1; 9 bases line up with TRBD2. The CDR3 loop spans 16 amino acids. The germline V gene has CDR1 MGHRA and CDR2 YSYEKL. CDR3 loop: CASSPRSREGFDEQFF. DNA for the CDR3: TGTGCCAGCAGCCCCCGCTCGCGGGAGGGATTCGATGAGCAGTTCTTC.

The gene calls are TRBV5-1 and TRBJ2-3; D may be TRBD2 (6 bases). Trimming took off 9 bases at V and 7 bases at J, with 18 bases between the two ends. The length of the CDR3 is 13 residues. In germline, CDR1 is SGHRS, CDR2 YFSETQ. The CDR3: CATGSTLDHTQYF. DNA for the CDR3: TGCGCCACCGGGAGTACCCTCGATCATACGCAGTATTTT.

V and J are TRBV7-9 and TRBJ2-7; a possible D gene is TRBD2 (5 bases). V was trimmed by 6 bases and J by 4 bases, leaving 16 bases between them. CDR3 length equals 14 residues. Germline CDR1 is SEHNR and CDR2 is FQNEAQ (reference sequence). DNA of the CDR3: TGTGCCAGCAGTCTAGCTTTTGAGGGTTACGAGCAGTACTTC. Translation: CASSLAFEGYEQYF.

CDR3 in DNA: TGTGCCATCAGCCGGGACAGGGACGTTGAGCAGTACGTC. It codes for CAISRDRDVEQYV. The J gene is TRBJ2-7, the V gene TRBV10-3, with 9 bases matching TRBD1. CDR1 and CDR2 from the germline V gene are ENHRY and SYGVKD. The V gene end was trimmed by 6 bases and the J gene end by 7 bases; junction bases not matched to a gene: 7. The CDR3 contains 13 residues.

The rearrangement uses TRBV12-5 and TRBJ2-5; D remains ambiguous. V was cut by 0 bases and J by 5 bases, with 16 bases left in between. The CDR3 is 16 amino acids. Germline assignment: CDR1 LGHNT and CDR2 FRNRAP. In nucleotides, the CDR3 is TGTGCTAGTGGTTTGGTAGAGCGTCAAGACGTGGAGACCCAGTACTTC. Amino acid sequence: CASGLVERQDVETQYF.

In this sample, this clonotype turned up many times. The rearrangement links TRBV7-2 to TRBJ2-1; TRBD2 aligns across 9 bases. Germline-derived CDR1 and CDR2 are SGHTA and FQGNSA. The CDR3 is 15 residues long. With V trimmed by 6 bases and J by 2 bases, 5 bases remained unmatched. The CDR3: CASSLTSGTYNEQFF. CDR3 DNA: TGTGCCAGCAGTCTGACTAGCGGTACCTACAATGAGCAGTTCTTC.

This clonotype was observed many times. The chain carries TRBV7-2 and TRBJ2-1; D possibly uses TRBD1 or TRBD2 (5 bases each). There are 17 residues in the CDR3. Per the germline V gene, CDR1 is SGHTA and CDR2 is FQGNSA. Deletions cut 4 bases from V and 0 bases from J, with 16 bases between. CDR3 region: CASSSGAVRSSYNEQFF. CDR3 sequence (DNA): TGTGCCAGCAGCTCCGGGGCGGTAAGAAGCTCCTACAATGAGCAGTTCTTC.

CDR3: CASRFSGSGSEQFF. For the CDR3, the DNA is TGTGCCAGCAGGTTTAGCGGGAGTGGTAGTGAGCAGTTCTTC. The rearrangement uses TRBV27 and TRBJ2-1; 9 bases line up with TRBD2. The CDR3 sequence is 14 residues long. Germline CDR1 is MNHEY and CDR2 is SMNVEV (reference sequence). V dropped 6 bases and J dropped 9; count of bases not matched to a gene: 9.

The V call is TRBV12-3 or TRBV12-4, the J call TRBJ1-2; D gene ambiguous. The V end lost 1 base, the J end lost 4 bases, and 10 bases lay between the germline ends. The CDR3 covers 14 residues. The CDR3 here is CASSLGSRVYGYTF. The CDR3 nucleotides read TGTGCCAGCAGTTTAGGGTCCCGCGTCTATGGCTACACCTTC.

In this sample, this clonotype turned up many times. V usage is TRBV7-2 and J usage is TRBJ1-3; possibly TRBD1 for D (5 bases). The CDR3 has 15 amino acids. Per the germline V gene, CDR1 is SGHTA and CDR2 is FQGNSA. The V and J ends lost 1 base and 4 bases respectively, with 11 bases between them. The CDR3 DNA reads as TGTGCCAGCAGCTTAGATCCAGGGAAAGGAAACACCATATATTTT. Translating gives CASSLDPGKGNTIYF.

This clonotype turned up a few times. This chain uses TRBV6-2 or TRBV6-3 with TRBJ2-3; D ambiguous. Looked up from germline, CDR1 is MNHEY and CDR2 is SVGEGT. The CDR3 is made up of 15 amino acids. V shed 7 bases and J shed 1 base, with 15 bases lying between them. The DNA of the CDR3 is TGTGCCAGCACCAACCCCCACCAGGGCACAGATACGCAGTATTTT. This codes for CASTNPHQGTDTQYF.

This clonotype was observed many times. The chain combines TRBV10-3 with TRBJ1-5, with TRBD1 matching over 8 bases. Germline CDR1 is ENHRY and CDR2 is SYGVKD. This CDR3 comprises 15 residues. The junction had 6 bases not matched to a gene; V was cut back by 6 bases and J by 2 bases. CDR3 coding DNA: TGTGCCATCAGATCGGGACAGGATGGCAATCAGCCCCAGCATTTT. Its translation: CAIRSGQDGNQPQHF.

This clonotype was seen only a few times. The genes are TRBV15 and TRBJ2-1, with D perhaps matching TRBD1 or TRBD2 (6 bases each). CDR1 is LNHNV, CDR2 YYDKDF, per germline (reference sequence). Deletions cut 5 bases from V and 2 bases from J, with 13 bases between. The CDR3 spans 15 residues. CDR3 loop: CATSGGGRTYNEQFF. CDR3 DNA sequence: TGTGCCACCAGCGGAGGGGGGAGGACCTACAATGAGCAGTTCTTC.

V usage is TRBV12-3 or TRBV12-4 and J usage is TRBJ2-3, with 11 bases fitting TRBD2. CDR3 size: 16 residues. V shed 5 bases, J shed 2 bases, and the junction held 6 bases outside the gene matches. As DNA, the CDR3 is TGTGCCAGCAGTACTCCGGGACTAGCGGCCACAGATACGCAGTATTTT. This encodes CASSTPGLAATDTQYF.

V usage is TRBV5-1 and J usage is TRBJ1-2, with D possibly TRBD1 on 6 matching bases. The germline gives CDR1 SGHRS, CDR2 YFSETQ. V was cut by 6 bases and J by 7 bases, with 16 bases left in between. The CDR3 consists of 13 residues. The CDR3 coding sequence is TGCGCCAGCACCCCAGGGGCCTCCGGTGGCTACACCTTC. It codes for CASTPGASGGYTF.

This chain connects TRBV29-1 to TRBJ1-2, with 7 nucleotides matching TRBD1. V lost 1 base and J lost 5; bases outside the gene matches: 13. The germline gives CDR1 SQVTM, CDR2 ANQGSEA. The CDR3 is 16 residues long. CDR3 amino acids: CSVEVGERGRRYGYTF. The CDR3 DNA follows: TGCAGCGTTGAAGTTGGTGAGAGGGGGCGCAGGTATGGCTACACCTTC. Supplemented by reference TRBV29-1 and TRBJ1-2, the full variable domain reads SAVISQKPSRDICQRGTSLTIQCQVDSQVTMMFWYRQQPGQSLTLIATANQGSEATYESGFVIDKFPISRPNLTFSTLTVSNMSPEDSSIYLCSVEVGERGRRYGYTFGSGTRLTVV.

The rearrangement uses TRBV6-2 or TRBV6-3 and TRBJ2-7, with TRBD2 matching over 10 bases. V shed 6 bases, J shed 2 bases, and the junction held 4 bases outside the gene matches. This CDR3 region has 14 residues. Germline assignment: CDR1 MNHEY and CDR2 SVGEGT. CDR3 protein: CASRPGLATYEQYF. CDR3 nucleotide sequence: TGTGCCAGCAGACCGGGACTAGCGACCTACGAGCAGTACTTC.

This clonotype was counted at least ten times. The V and J genes are TRBV7-2 and TRBJ2-1; tentatively, D is TRBD2 (7 bases). CDR1 is SGHTA, CDR2 FQGNSA, per germline. This CDR3 region has 15 residues. V was shortened by 1 base and J by 2 bases, with 9 bases between the two germline ends. CDR3 in DNA: TGTGCCAGCAGCTTAGGAGGGGGGGCCTACAATGAGCAGTTCTTC. It codes for CASSLGGGAYNEQFF.

At least ten counts were recorded for this clonotype. The chain recombines TRBV7-2 with TRBJ2-4; a possible D gene is TRBD2 (5 bases). The CDR3 is 17 amino acids. The germline V gene encodes CDR1 SGHTA and CDR2 FQGNSA. V was pared by 11 bases and J by 2 bases, with 25 bases between. The CDR3, as DNA: TGTGCCTCCCGTCCCGCTTGGGTGGAGGTATCCAAAAACATTCAGTACTTC. Translation: CASRPAWVEVSKNIQYF. The variable domain in full, with the rest retrieved from reference TRBV7-2 and TRBJ2-4, is GAGVSQSPSNKVTEKGKDVELRCDPISGHTALYWYRQSLGQGLEFLIYFQGNSAPDKSGLPSDRFSAERTGGSVSTLTIQRTQQEDSAVYLCASRPAWVEVSKNIQYFGAGTRLSVL.

This clonotype was observed a handful of times. V is TRBV20-1 and J is TRBJ2-4, with D perhaps TRBD1 or TRBD2 (6 bases each). Trimming shortened V by 6 bases and J by 3 bases, and 18 bases separated the two germline ends. Germline CDR1 and CDR2: DFQATT and SNEGSKA (reference sequence). The CDR3 loop spans 15 amino acids. CDR3 residues: CSAEGPGGGKNIQYF. Here the CDR3 DNA reads TGCAGTGCCGAGGGGCCAGGAGGGGGCAAAAACATTCAGTACTTC.

This clonotype was detected only once. The genes are TRBV20-1 and TRBJ2-3; tentatively, D is TRBD2 (5 bases). The CDR3 has 13 amino acids. V gave up 4 bases and J gave up 0 bases, with 8 bases separating them. Germline V gene sequence: CDR1 DFQATT, CDR2 SNEGSKA (reference sequence). The CDR3 spells CSATRGSTDTQYF. CDR3 sequence (DNA): TGCAGTGCTACCCGGGGTAGCACAGATACGCAGTATTTT.